Below, one T cell receptor (beta chain) is given with its context. This specimen comes from a study of blood T cells in healthy people across ages. Sample-barcoded 5' priming and a J-beta primer mix drove a second PCR of 7 to 11 cycles. MiXCR, applied by TCRdb to the 5' RACE reads, yields one record per CDR3 protein. The sample lists some 1.5 million distinct CDR3 sequences, roughly two fifths occurring once. Sequences were obtained from blood. This clonotype originated in a woman aged 18-30 years in good health.

Written as DNA, the CDR3 is TGTGCCAGCAGTTTATGGTTGAGGACTCGCCAGTACGAGCAGTACTTC. Translating it yields CASSLWLRTRQYEQYF. V and J are TRBV28 and TRBJ2-7; D possibly corresponds to TRBD2 (5 bases). CDR1 MDHEN and CDR2 SYDVKM come from the germline V gene. The CDR3 sequence is 16 residues long. Trimming pared 0 bases from V and 4 bases from J, leaving 16 bases between.